The sample holds a few counts of the clone carrying this T cell receptor beta chain. Its matching antigen is unknown. Uncontrolled infections, pregnancy, lactation or other autoimmune diseases led to patient exclusion. PBMCs originated in approximately 9.2 ml of fresh peripheral blood. The data are from a study of Graves' ophthalmopathy and Graves' hyperthyroidism. Whole-study findings and limits: A model of 13 signatures distinguished ophthalmopathy from stable hyperthyroidism at approximately 89% sensitivity and 65% to 84% specificity. As the model predicted ophthalmopathy progression, it achieved a sensitivity of about 71% and a specificity of about 72%.

Investigators amplified TCR beta CDR3 regions from RNA transcripts. First-round RT-PCR employed HTBI primers, with a second-round multiplex PCR after it. TCRdb ran MiXCR on the multiplex PCR reads and lists one entry per CDR3 protein. The sample records over 200,000 distinct CDR3 sequences, around 28% being singletons. This CDR3 is 14 amino acids long. V lost 7 bases and J lost 1, with 13 bases in between. The V gene is TRBV12-3 or TRBV12-4, the J gene TRBJ1-1, with D perhaps TRBD1 (5 bases). Sequencing used peripheral blood. The sequence was obtained from a man aged 50 or older with Graves' ophthalmopathy. Written as DNA, the CDR3 is TGTGCCAGCAAGTGGGGCAGTGAGAACACTGAAGCTTTCTTT. It is translated as CASKWGSENTEAFF.